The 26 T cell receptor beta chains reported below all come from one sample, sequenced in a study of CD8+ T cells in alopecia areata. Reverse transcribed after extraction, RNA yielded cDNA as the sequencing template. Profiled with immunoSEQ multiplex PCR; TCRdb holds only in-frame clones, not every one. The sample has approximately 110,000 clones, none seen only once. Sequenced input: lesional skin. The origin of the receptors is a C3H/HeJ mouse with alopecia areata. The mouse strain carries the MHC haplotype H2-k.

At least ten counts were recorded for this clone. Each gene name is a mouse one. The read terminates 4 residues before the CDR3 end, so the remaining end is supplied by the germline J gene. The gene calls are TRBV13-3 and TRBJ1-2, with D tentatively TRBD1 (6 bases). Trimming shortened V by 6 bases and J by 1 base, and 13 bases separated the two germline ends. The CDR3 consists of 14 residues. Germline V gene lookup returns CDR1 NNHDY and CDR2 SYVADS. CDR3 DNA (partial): TGTGCCAGCACATCGGGACATCTAAACTCC. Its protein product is CASTSGHLNS. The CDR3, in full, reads CASTSGHLNSDYTF.

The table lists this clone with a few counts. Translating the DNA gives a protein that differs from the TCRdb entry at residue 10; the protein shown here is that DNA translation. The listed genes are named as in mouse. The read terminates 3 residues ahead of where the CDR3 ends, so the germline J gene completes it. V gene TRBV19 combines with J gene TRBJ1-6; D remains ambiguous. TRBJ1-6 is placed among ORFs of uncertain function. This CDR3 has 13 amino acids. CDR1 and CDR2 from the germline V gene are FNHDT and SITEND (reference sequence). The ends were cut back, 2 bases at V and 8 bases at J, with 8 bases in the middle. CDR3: CASSIQEDSPLYF. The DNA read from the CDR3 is TGTGCCAGCAGTATTCAGGAGGATTCGCCC.

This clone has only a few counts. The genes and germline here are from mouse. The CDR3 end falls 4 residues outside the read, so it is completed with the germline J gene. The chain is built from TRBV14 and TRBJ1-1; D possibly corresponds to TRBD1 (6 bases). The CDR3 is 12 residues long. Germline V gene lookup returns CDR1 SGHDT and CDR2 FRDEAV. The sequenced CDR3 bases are TGTGCCAGCAGGACAGGTGGGACA. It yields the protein CASRTGGT. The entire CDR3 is CASRTGGTEVFF. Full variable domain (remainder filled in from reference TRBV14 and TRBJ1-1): EAGVTQSPRYAVLQEGQAVSFWCDPISGHDTLYWYQQPRDQGPQLLVYFRDEAVIDNSQLPSDRFSAVRPKGTNSTLKIQSAKQGDTATYLCASRTGGTEVFFGKGTRLTVV.

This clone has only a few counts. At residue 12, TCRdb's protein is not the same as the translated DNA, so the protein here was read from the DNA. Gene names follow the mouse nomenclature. The covered CDR3 bases are TGCACCTGCAGTGCAGATGGACAGGGGAGATCGCCC. Translated, it gives CTCSADGQGRSP. The CDR3 in its entirety is CTCSADGQGRSPLYF. The chain has TRBV1 and TRBJ1-6, with TRBD1 matching 9 bases. The read terminates 3 residues ahead of where the CDR3 ends, so the germline J gene completes it. TRBJ1-6 is an open reading frame whose function is uncertain. The germline CDR1 and CDR2 sequences are NSQYPW and LRSPGD (reference sequence). The CDR3 is made up of 15 amino acids. V dropped 0 bases and J dropped 10; count of bases not matched to a gene: 4.

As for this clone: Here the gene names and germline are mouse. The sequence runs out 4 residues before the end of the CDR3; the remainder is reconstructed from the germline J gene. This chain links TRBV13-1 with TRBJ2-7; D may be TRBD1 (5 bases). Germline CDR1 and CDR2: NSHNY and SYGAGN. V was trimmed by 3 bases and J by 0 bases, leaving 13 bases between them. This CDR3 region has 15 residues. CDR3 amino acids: CASSAAGRSSYEQYF. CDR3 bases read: TGTGCCAGCAGTGCGGCAGGGAGGAGCTCCTAT.

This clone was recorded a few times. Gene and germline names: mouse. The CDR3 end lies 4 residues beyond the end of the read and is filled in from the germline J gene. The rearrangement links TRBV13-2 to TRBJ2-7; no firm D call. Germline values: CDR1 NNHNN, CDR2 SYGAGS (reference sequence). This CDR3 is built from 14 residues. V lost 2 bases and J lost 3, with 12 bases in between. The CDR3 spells CASGDMTKFYEQYF. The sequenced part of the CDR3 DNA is TGTGCCAGCGGTGACATGACAAAATTCTAT.

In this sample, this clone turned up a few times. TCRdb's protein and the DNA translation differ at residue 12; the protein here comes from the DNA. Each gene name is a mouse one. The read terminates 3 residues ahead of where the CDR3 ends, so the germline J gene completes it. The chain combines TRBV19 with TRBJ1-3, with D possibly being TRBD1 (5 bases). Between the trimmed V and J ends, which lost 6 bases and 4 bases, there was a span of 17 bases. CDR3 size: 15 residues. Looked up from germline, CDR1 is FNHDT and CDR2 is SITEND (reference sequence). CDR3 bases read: TGTGCCAGCATTCCCAAGGGCAGGGTAGGAAATACG. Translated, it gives CASIPKGRVGNT. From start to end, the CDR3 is CASIPKGRVGNTLYF.

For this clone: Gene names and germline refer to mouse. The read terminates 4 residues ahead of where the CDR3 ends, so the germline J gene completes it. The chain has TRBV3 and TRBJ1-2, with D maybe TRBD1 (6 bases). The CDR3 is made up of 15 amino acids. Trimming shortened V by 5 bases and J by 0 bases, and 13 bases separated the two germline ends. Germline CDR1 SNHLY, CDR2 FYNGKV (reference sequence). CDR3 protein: CASSLRDNANSDYTF. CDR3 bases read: TGTGCCAGCAGCCTCCGGGACAATGCAAACTCC.

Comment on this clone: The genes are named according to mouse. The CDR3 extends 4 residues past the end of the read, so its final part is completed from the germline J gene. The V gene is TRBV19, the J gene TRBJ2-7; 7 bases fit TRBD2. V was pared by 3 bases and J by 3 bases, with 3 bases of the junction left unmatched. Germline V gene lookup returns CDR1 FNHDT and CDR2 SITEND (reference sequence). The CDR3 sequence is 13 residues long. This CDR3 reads CASSTLGSYEQYF. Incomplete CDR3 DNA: TGTGCCAGCAGTACACTGGGGAGCTAT.

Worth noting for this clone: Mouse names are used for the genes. Incomplete CDR3 DNA: TGCACCTGCAGTGGGGATGACTGGGGGGCCGAC. This gives the protein CTCSGDDWGAD. The complete CDR3 sequence is CTCSGDDWGADTQYF. The genes are TRBV1 and TRBJ2-5; 10 bases map to TRBD2. The observed sequence ends 4 residues before the CDR3 terminus, with the missing tail filled in from the germline J gene. This CDR3 region has 15 residues. The germline V gene has CDR1 NSQYPW and CDR2 LRSPGD (reference sequence). The full variable domain, its missing parts supplied by reference TRBV1 and TRBJ2-5, is VTLLEQNPRWRLVPRGQAVNLRCILKNSQYPWMSWYQQDLQKQLQWLFTLRSPGDKEVKSLPGADYLATRVTDTELRLQVANMSQGRTLYCTCSGDDWGADTQYFGPGTRLLVL.

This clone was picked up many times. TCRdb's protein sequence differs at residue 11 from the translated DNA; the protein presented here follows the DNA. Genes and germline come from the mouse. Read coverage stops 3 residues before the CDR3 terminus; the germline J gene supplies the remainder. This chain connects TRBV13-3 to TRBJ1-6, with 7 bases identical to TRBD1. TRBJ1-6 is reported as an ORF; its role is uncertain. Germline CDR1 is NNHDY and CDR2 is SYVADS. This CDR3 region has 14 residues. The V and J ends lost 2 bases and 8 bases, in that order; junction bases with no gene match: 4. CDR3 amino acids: CASSEGDRYSPLYF. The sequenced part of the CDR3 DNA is TGTGCCAGCAGTGAAGGGGACAGATATTCGCCC.

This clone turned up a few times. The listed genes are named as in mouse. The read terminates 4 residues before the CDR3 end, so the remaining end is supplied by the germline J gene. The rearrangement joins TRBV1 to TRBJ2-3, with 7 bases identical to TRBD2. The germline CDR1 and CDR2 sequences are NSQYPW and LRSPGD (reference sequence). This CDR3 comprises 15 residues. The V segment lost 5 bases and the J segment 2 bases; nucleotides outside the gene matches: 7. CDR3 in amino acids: CTCSRGLEVAETLYF. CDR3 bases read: TGCACCTGCAGTAGAGGACTGGAGGTTGCAGAA.

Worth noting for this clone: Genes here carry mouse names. CDR3 DNA (partial): TGCACCTGCAGTGCCCCGACAGAT. Translated: CTCSAPTD. The whole CDR3 sequence reads CTCSAPTDEQYF. V and J are TRBV1 and TRBJ2-7; D might be TRBD1 (5 bases). The CDR3 end is not reached by the read, which stops 4 residues before it; the germline J gene fills it in. CDR1 and CDR2 (germline): NSQYPW, LRSPGD (reference sequence). The CDR3 covers 12 residues.

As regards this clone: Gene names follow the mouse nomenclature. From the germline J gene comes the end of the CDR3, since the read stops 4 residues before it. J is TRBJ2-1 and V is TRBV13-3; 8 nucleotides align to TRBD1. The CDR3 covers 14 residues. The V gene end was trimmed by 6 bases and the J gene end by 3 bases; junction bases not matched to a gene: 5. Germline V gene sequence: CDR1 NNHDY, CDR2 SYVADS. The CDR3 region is CASMQGAFYAEQFF. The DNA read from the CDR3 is TGTGCCAGCATGCAGGGGGCCTTCTATGCT.

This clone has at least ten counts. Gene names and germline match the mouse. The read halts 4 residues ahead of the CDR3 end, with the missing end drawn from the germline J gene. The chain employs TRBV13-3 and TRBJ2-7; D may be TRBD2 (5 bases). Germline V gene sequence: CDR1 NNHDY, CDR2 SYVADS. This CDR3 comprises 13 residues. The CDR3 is CASSDLHWYEQYF. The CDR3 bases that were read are TGTGCCAGCAGTGATTTACACTGGTAT.

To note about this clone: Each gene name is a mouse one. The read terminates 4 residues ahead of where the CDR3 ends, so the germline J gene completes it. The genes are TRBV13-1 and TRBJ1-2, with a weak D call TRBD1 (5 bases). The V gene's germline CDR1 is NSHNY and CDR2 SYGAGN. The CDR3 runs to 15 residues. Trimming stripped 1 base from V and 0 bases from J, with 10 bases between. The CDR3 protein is CASSDPDTSNSDYTF. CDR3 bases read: TGTGCCAGCAGTGATCCGGACACTTCAAACTCC.

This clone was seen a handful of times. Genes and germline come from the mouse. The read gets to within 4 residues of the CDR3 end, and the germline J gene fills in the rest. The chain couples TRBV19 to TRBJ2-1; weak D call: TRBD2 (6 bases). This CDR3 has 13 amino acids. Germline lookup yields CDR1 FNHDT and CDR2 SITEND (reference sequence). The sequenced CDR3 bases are TGTGCCAGCAGTATGGGGGGAGGAGCT. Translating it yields CASSMGGGA. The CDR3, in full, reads CASSMGGGAEQFF.

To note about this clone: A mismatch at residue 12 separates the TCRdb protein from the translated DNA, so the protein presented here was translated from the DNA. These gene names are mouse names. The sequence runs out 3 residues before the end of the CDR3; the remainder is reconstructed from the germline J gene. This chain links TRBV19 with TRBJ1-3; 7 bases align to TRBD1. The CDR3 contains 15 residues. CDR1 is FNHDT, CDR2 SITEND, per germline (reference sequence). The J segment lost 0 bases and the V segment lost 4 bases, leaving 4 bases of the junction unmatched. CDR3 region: CASSGTVNSGNTLYF. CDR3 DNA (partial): TGTGCCAGCAGTGGGACAGTTAATTCTGGAAATACG.

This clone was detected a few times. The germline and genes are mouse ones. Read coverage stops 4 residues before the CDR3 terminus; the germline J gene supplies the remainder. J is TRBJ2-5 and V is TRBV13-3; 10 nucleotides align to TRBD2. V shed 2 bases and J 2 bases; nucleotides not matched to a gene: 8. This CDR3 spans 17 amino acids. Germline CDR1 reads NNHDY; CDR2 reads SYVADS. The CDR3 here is CASSDDWGAVPQDTQYF. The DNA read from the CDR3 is TGTGCCAGCAGTGACGACTGGGGGGCCGTACCCCAAGAC. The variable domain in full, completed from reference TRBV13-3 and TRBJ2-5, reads EAAVTQSPRSKVAVTGGKVTLSCHQTNNHDYMYWYRQDTGHGLRLIHYSYVADSTEKGDIPDGYKASRPSQENFSLILELASLSQTAVYFCASSDDWGAVPQDTQYFGPGTRLLVL.

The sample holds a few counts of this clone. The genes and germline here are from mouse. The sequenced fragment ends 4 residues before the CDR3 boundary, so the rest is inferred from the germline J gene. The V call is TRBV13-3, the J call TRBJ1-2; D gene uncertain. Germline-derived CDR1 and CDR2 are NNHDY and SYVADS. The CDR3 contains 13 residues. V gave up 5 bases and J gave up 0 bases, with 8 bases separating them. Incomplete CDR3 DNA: TGTGCCAGCAGCCAGAATACAAACTCC. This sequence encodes CASSQNTNS. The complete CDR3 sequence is CASSQNTNSDYTF.

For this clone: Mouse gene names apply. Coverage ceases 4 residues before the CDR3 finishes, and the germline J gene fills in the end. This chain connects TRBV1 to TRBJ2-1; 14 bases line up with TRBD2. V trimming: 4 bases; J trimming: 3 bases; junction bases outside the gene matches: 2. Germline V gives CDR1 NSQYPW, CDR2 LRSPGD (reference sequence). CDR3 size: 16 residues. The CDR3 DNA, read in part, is TGCACCTGCAGTGGGGACTGGGGGGGCTCCTATGCT. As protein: CTCSGDWGGSYA. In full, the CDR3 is CTCSGDWGGSYAEQFF.

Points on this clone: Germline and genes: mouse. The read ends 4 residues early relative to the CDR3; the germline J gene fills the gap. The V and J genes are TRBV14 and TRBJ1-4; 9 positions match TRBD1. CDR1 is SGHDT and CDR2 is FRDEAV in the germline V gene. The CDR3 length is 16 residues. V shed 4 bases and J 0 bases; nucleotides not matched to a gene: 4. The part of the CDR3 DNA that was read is TGTGCCAGCAGTCCCGGGACAGGGATTTCCAACGAA. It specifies CASSPGTGISNE. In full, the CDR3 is CASSPGTGISNERLFF. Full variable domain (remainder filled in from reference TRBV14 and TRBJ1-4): EAGVTQSPRYAVLQEGQAVSFWCDPISGHDTLYWYQQPRDQGPQLLVYFRDEAVIDNSQLPSDRFSAVRPKGTNSTLKIQSAKQGDTATYLCASSPGTGISNERLFFGHGTKLSVL.

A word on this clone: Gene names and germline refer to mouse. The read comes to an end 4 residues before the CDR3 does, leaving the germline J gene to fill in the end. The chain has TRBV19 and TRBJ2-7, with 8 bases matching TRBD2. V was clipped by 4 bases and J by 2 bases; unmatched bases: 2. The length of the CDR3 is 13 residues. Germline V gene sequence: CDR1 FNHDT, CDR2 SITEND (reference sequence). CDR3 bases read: TGTGCCAGCAGTCCCTGGGGGGCCTAT. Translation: CASSPWGAY. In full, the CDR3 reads CASSPWGAYEQYF.

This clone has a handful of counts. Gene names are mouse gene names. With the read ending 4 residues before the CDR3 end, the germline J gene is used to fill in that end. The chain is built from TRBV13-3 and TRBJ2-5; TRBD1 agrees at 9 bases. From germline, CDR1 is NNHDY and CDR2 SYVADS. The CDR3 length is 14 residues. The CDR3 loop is CASSDTGGADTQYF. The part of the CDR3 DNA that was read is TGTGCCAGCAGTGATACAGGGGGCGCAGAC.

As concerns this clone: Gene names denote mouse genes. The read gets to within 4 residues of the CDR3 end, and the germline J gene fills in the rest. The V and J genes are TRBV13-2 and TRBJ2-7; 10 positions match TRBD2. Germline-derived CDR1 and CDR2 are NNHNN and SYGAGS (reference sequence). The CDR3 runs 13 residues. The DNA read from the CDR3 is TGTGCCAGCTTGGGACTGGGGAGTTAT. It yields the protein CASLGLGSY. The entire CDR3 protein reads CASLGLGSYEQYF.

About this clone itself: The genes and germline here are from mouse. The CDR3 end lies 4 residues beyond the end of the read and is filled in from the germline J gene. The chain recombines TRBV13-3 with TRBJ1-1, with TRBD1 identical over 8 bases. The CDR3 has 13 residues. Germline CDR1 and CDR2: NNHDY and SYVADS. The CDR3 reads CASSPGQATEVFF. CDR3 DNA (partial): TGTGCCAGCAGTCCGGGACAGGCGACA.